Described below is a single TCR beta chain sequence and its context. Its antigen is currently unknown. The source of the sample is a study of cytomegalovirus exposure and HLA in healthy donors. Study-wide points: Cytomegalovirus status, reportedly, was diagnosed with high specificity and sensitivity by the classifier.

The germline V gene encodes CDR1 SGHDN and CDR2 FVKESK. This CDR3 has 15 amino acids. V lost 4 bases and J lost 3, with 15 bases in between. Profiled with immunoSEQ multiplex PCR; TCRdb holds only in-frame clones, not every one. The data contain about 130,000 clones, around 90% of them singletons. The receptor's source is a young woman in good health and CMV-seronegative. The specimen sequenced was PBMCs. The chain joins TRBV14 to TRBJ2-5; D perhaps matches TRBD2 (6 bases). CDR3 sequence: CASSLLWPSEETQYF. CDR3 in DNA: TGTGCCAGCAGCCTCCTATGGCCTAGCGAAGAGACCCAGTACTTC.